Below are 5 T cell receptor beta chains sequenced from a single sample in a study of cytomegalovirus exposure and HLA in healthy donors. PCR was performed using 60 Vbeta and 13 Jbeta primers. The data were produced by immunoSEQ multiplex PCR, yet TCRdb's version contains in-frame clones alone and is incomplete. The sample carries over 130,000 clones, roughly 66% recorded once. The sample consisted of PBMCs. The receptors here all came from a woman aged 55-69 years in good health and CMV-seronegative.

The rearrangement uses TRBV18 and TRBJ2-3, with 8 nucleotides matching TRBD1. The length of the CDR3 is 15 residues. Germline V gene sequence: CDR1 KGHSH, CDR2 LQKENI. V dropped 5 bases and J dropped 0; count of bases not matched to a gene: 4. CDR3 sequence: CASSGRTGSTDTQYF. Here the CDR3 DNA reads TGTGCCAGCTCAGGACGGACAGGGAGCACAGATACGCAGTATTTT.

This chain uses TRBV7-9 with TRBJ1-2; 8 positions agree with TRBD1. The germline gives CDR1 SEHNR, CDR2 FQNEAQ (reference sequence). The V gene end was trimmed by 0 bases and the J gene end by 5 bases; junction bases not matched to a gene: 8. The CDR3 is 16 residues long. The CDR3 DNA reads as TGTGCCAGCAGCTTAGCGACGACAGGGGTCGGGTATGGCTACACCTTC. Amino acid sequence: CASSLATTGVGYGYTF.

This clone has just one count. V and J are TRBV18 and TRBJ1-6; no definite D call. This CDR3 region has 16 residues. Looked up from germline, CDR1 is KGHSH and CDR2 is LQKENI. V gave up 3 bases and J gave up 2 bases, with 11 bases separating them. CDR3 in DNA: TGTGCCAGCTCACCGCTGCCCCCGGCCTATAATTCACCCCTCCACTTT. It encodes CASSPLPPAYNSPLHF.

In DNA, the CDR3 is TGTGCCAGCAGTCCATCAGGGGGATACGAGCAGTACTTC. It specifies CASSPSGGYEQYF. The chain carries TRBV11-3 and TRBJ2-7; 7 bases map to TRBD1. V dropped 6 bases and J dropped 4; count of bases not matched to a gene: 6. Germline V gene data show CDR1 as SGHNT and CDR2 as YENEEA. CDR3 length equals 13 residues.

This chain links TRBV28 with TRBJ1-5, with 7 bases lining up with TRBD1. Germline trimming cut 10 bases from V and 6 bases from J; bases unmatched to any gene: 9. Germline V CDR1 and CDR2: MDHEN, SYDVKM. This CDR3 region has 13 residues. In nucleotides, the CDR3 is TGTGCCACTTACAGGGGATTCGGTCAGCCCCAGCATTTT. Amino acid sequence: CATYRGFGQPQHF. Supplemented by reference TRBV28 and TRBJ1-5, the full variable domain reads DVKVTQSSRYLVKRTGEKVFLECVQDMDHENMFWYRQDPGLGLRLIYFSYDVKMKEKGDIPEGYSVSREKKERFSLILESASTNQTSMYLCATYRGFGQPQHFGDGTRLSIL.